Each of the 4 T cell receptor beta chains below was sequenced from the same sample in a study of blood T cell repertoires in COVID-19. Some clones are missing from TCRdb's copy, which holds only in-frame ones; the method was immunoSEQ multiplex PCR. Of 120,000 to 150,000 clones listed, approximately 88% are singletons. The sequencing input was peripheral blood. The receptor source for this set is a human donor in a cohort sampled during active COVID-19.

This clone was seen a single time. The chain uses TRBV4-3 and TRBJ2-2; D ambiguous. The CDR3 sequence is 16 residues long. Germline CDR1 and CDR2: LGHNA and YSLEER. V was trimmed by 2 bases and J by 0 bases, leaving 10 bases between them. In DNA, the CDR3 is TGCGCCAGCAGCCAACTTTCGCAGACGAACACCGGGGAGCTGTTTTTT. This translates into CASSQLSQTNTGELFF.

V is TRBV5-8 and J is TRBJ2-7, with 7 positions matching TRBD1. The CDR3 covers 14 residues. Looked up from germline, CDR1 is SGHTS and CDR2 is YDEGEE. J lost 4 bases, V lost 6 bases, and 10 bases had no gene match. The CDR3 coding sequence is TGTGCCAGCAACCACGGGACAGAGATATACGAGCAGTACTTC. Translation gives CASNHGTEIYEQYF. The whole variable domain, remainder taken from reference TRBV5-8 and TRBJ2-7, is EAGVTQSPTHLIKTRGQQATLRCSPISGHTSVYWYQQALGLGLQFLLWYDEGEERNRGNFPPRFSGRQFPNYSSELNVNALELEDSALYLCASNHGTEIYEQYFGPGTRLTVT.

The chain has TRBV9 and TRBJ2-7, with D possibly TRBD1 on 5 matching bases. The CDR3 contains 15 residues. The V and J ends lost 0 bases and 3 bases respectively, with 13 bases between them. Germline V gene data show CDR1 as SGDLS and CDR2 as YYNGEE. This CDR3 is CASSVGQGPSYEQYF. The CDR3 DNA reads TGTGCCAGCAGCGTAGGCCAGGGCCCTAGCTACGAGCAGTACTTC.

The chain has TRBV3-1 (or the pseudogene TRBV3-2) and TRBJ2-5; D is uncertain. V was clipped by 1 base and J by 5 bases, with 14 bases between them. This CDR3 is 15 amino acids long. Germline lookup yields CDR1 LGHDT and CDR2 YNNKEL (reference sequence). CDR3 region: CASSQGRQARETQYF. CDR3 DNA: TGTGCCAGCAGCCAAGGTCGGCAAGCGCGGGAGACCCAGTACTTC.